This T cell receptor beta chain emerged from a study of blood T cell repertoires in COVID-19. Looking at the study overall: The study drew acute and convalescent COVID-19 samples from the United States, Italy and Spain.

Sequencing was performed with immunoSEQ multiplex PCR; in TCRdb, only in-frame clones are kept and a portion is missing. The data contain around 99,000 clones, approximately 90% of them singletons. CDR3 length equals 20 residues. V was pared by 4 bases and J by 2 bases, with 23 bases of the junction left unmatched. Germline-derived CDR1 and CDR2 are LGHDT and YNNKEL (reference sequence). This clone was picked up one time. This sequence was found in a human donor in a cohort sampled during active COVID-19. Sequencing was carried out using peripheral blood. The rearrangement links TRBV3-1 (or the pseudogene TRBV3-2) to TRBJ2-7; TRBD1 matches at 7 bases. The CDR3 DNA sequence: TGTGCCAGCAGCCTTCAAATTGGACAGGAGACTGAACCGCTGGCCTACGAGCAGTACTTC. Amino acids: CASSLQIGQETEPLAYEQYF.